The 3 T cell receptor beta chains listed next were all sequenced from one sample in a study of T cell repertoires in cytomegalovirus infection. TCRdb reprocessed the reads via MiXCR and lists one record per CDR3 protein. The sample carries around 530,000 distinct CDR3 sequences, approximately 15% recorded once. Material for sequencing was CD8+ T cells from PBMCs. The source of these receptors is a human donor in good health (CMV status not recorded). Some clones in this sample may be carry-over from other donors' samples.

The chain uses TRBV9 and TRBJ1-2, with D hard to call. CDR1 and CDR2 (germline): SGDLS, YYNGEE. The germline V and J ends were trimmed by 0 bases and 0 bases, with 15 bases remaining between them. The CDR3 is 17 residues long. CDR3 DNA: TGTGCCAGCAGCGTAGGGGATTCTCCGGGAGCTAACTATGGCTACACCTTC. As protein: CASSVGDSPGANYGYTF.

With respect to this clonotype: One base away lies a much larger clone, so this may be a sequencing read error. This chain's CDR3 is CASSSTGPEQYF. CDR3 nucleotide sequence: TGTGCCAGCAGCTCCACAGGGCCCGAGCAGTACTTC. The genes are TRBV5-3 and TRBJ2-7, with D tentatively TRBD1 (6 bases). TRBV5-3 is flagged as an ORF with uncertain function. This CDR3 region has 12 residues.

At least ten counts were recorded for this clonotype. This chain connects TRBV29-1 to TRBJ2-2; 11 positions agree with TRBD2. Trimming at V came to 7 bases and at J to 6 bases, leaving 10 bases not matched to a gene. The CDR3 is 15 residues long. From germline, CDR1 is SQVTM and CDR2 ANQGSEA. DNA of the CDR3: TGCAGCGCTTGGACAGTAGCGGGAGGGCCCGGGGAGCTGTTTTTT. Amino acids: CSAWTVAGGPGELFF.